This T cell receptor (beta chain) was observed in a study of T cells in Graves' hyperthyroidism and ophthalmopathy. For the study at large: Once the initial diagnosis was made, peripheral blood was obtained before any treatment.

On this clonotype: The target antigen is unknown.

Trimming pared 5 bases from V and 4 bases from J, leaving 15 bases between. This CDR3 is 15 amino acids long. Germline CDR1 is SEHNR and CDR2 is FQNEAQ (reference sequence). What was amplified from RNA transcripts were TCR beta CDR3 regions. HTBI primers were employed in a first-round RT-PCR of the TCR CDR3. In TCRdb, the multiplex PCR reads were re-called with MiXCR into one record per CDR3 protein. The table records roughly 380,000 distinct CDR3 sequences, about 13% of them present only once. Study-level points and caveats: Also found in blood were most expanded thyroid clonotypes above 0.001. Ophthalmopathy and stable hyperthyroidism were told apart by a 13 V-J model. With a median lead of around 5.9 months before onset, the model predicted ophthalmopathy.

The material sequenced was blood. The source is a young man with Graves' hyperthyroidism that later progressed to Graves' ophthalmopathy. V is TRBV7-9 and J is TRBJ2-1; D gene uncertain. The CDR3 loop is CASSLKAPTYNEQFF. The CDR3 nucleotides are TGTGCCAGCAGCCTAAAGGCACCCACGTACAATGAGCAGTTCTTC.